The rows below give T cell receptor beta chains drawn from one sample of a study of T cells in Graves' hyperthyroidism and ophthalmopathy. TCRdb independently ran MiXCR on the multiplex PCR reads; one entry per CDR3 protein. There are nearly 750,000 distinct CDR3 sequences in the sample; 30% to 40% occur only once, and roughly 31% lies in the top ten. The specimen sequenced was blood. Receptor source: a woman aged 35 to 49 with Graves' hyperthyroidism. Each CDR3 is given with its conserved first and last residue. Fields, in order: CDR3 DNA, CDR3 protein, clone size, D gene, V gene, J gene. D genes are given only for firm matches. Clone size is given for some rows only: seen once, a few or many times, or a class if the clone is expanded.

DNA: TGTGCCAGCTCACCTCGATCTGGACAGAAGAACACTGAAGCTTTCTTT
CDR3: CASSPRSGQKNTEAFF
size: -
D: -
V: TRBV5-1
J: TRBJ1-1

DNA: TGTGCCAGCAGTGAAGCGCTTCCAGGGGGCAGTATCTATTTT
CDR3: CASSEALPGGSIYF
size: many
D: TRBD1
V: TRBV2
J: TRBJ1-3

DNA: TGTGCCAGTAGTATTTCAGGGGGGGTCGCGGAGCTGTTTTTT
CDR3: CASSISGGVAELFF
size: -
D: -
V: TRBV19
J: TRBJ2-2

DNA: TGTGCCAGCACATCAGGAAACACCATATATTTT
CDR3: CASTSGNTIYF
size: -
D: -
V: TRBV5-5
J: TRBJ1-3

DNA: TGTGCCAGTAGTCCACAGGGAGTGGACAGCAATCAGCCCCAGCATTTT
CDR3: CASSPQGVDSNQPQHF
size: many
D: -
V: TRBV19
J: TRBJ1-5

DNA: TGCAGCGCCCTGGGGGGCAGCTCCTACGAGCAGTTCTTC
CDR3: CSALGGSSYEQFF
size: -
D: -
V: TRBV29-1
J: TRBJ2-1

DNA: TGTGCCAGCAGCGAAATGGGGAACACTGAAGCTTTCTTT
CDR3: CASSEMGNTEAFF
size: many
D: -
V: TRBV14
J: TRBJ1-1

DNA: TGTGCCAGCAGCCCCCCAAGTCGGGGGGGGCGCGCACCCCTCCACTTT
CDR3: CASSPPSRGGRAPLHF
size: many
D: -
V: TRBV7-9
J: TRBJ1-6

DNA: TGTGCCGGTAGTAAGCGGTCAGAACAAGAGACCCAGTACTTC
CDR3: CAGSKRSEQETQYF
size: -
D: -
V: TRBV19
J: TRBJ2-5

DNA: TGCAGTGCTAGAGGTGGAGTCGGGTCACCCCTCCACTTT
CDR3: CSARGGVGSPLHF
size: -
D: -
V: TRBV20-1
J: TRBJ1-6

DNA: TGTGCCAGCAGTCCGCAGTGGACAGTCGCGGGGCGTCCTTTCTTT
CDR3: CASSPQWTVAGRPFF
size: many
D: -
V: TRBV12-3/TRBV12-4
J: TRBJ1-1

DNA: TGTGCCAGCAGTTGGGGGGGTAACTATGGCTACACCTTC
CDR3: CASSWGGNYGYTF
size: -
D: -
V: TRBV25-1
J: TRBJ1-2

DNA: TGTGCCAGCAGCGCGTCAGCAGGTCACACCGGGGAGCTGTTTTTT
CDR3: CASSASAGHTGELFF
size: many
D: -
V: TRBV7-9
J: TRBJ2-2

DNA: TGTGCCAGCAGCGATCTAGGACAGGGGGCAACTAATGAAAAACTGTTTTTT
CDR3: CASSDLGQGATNEKLFF
size: few
D: TRBD1
V: TRBV7-9
J: TRBJ1-4

DNA: TGTGCCAGCAGTATAAACAGGGCAGACACTGAAGCTTTCTTT
CDR3: CASSINRADTEAFF
size: -
D: -
V: TRBV6-5
J: TRBJ1-1

DNA: TGTGCCAGCAGCGTGGACACCCCAGGGGGGACCCAGTACTTC
CDR3: CASSVDTPGGTQYF
size: -
D: TRBD1
V: TRBV14
J: TRBJ2-5

DNA: TGTGCCAGCAACCCCGCCGGGACACCTGGAAACACCATATATTTT
CDR3: CASNPAGTPGNTIYF
size: few
D: -
V: TRBV12-3/TRBV12-4
J: TRBJ1-3

DNA: TGTGCCAGCAGCGTAGGCCCTTCAGGGGGAAACACCATATATTTT
CDR3: CASSVGPSGGNTIYF
size: once
D: -
V: TRBV13
J: TRBJ1-3

DNA: TGTGCCAGCAGCTTAGGGACTAGCGGGACCTCCTACGAGCAGTACTTC
CDR3: CASSLGTSGTSYEQYF
size: -
D: TRBD2
V: TRBV28
J: TRBJ2-7

DNA: TGCAGTGCTCCCCAGATGAACACTGAAGCTTTCTTT
CDR3: CSAPQMNTEAFF
size: few
D: -
V: TRBV20-1
J: TRBJ1-1

DNA: TGTGCCAGCAGCTTATCGGACACATATAGCAATCAGCCCCAGCATTTT
CDR3: CASSLSDTYSNQPQHF
size: -
D: -
V: TRBV7-2
J: TRBJ1-5

DNA: TGCAGCGTGATGACGGGACACCCGAACACCGGGGAGCTGTTTTTT
CDR3: CSVMTGHPNTGELFF
size: -
D: -
V: TRBV29-1
J: TRBJ2-2

DNA: TGCAGCGGCACCGAGACCGTGGGAACTGAAGCTTTCTTT
CDR3: CSGTETVGTEAFF
size: many
D: -
V: TRBV29-1
J: TRBJ1-1

DNA: TGTGCCAGCAGTTCGGGTGACAGGGAGTGGACTGAAGCTTTCTTT
CDR3: CASSSGDREWTEAFF
size: -
D: TRBD1
V: TRBV6-5
J: TRBJ1-1

DNA: TGTGCCAGCAGCCGGGCCGCAGGGGGCCTGTCTGATGAGCAGTTCTTC
CDR3: CASSRAAGGLSDEQFF
size: once
D: TRBD1
V: TRBV7-2
J: TRBJ2-1

DNA: TGTGCCAGCAGTTACGGGGACAGGGGGGACGCCGGGGAGCTGTTTTTT
CDR3: CASSYGDRGDAGELFF
size: -
D: TRBD1
V: TRBV7-3
J: TRBJ2-2

DNA: TGTGCCAGCAGTCGAGCGGGACTCTCAGGGAACTATGGCTACACCTTC
CDR3: CASSRAGLSGNYGYTF
size: -
D: -
V: TRBV6-5
J: TRBJ1-2

DNA: TGTGCCAGCACTGGGCAGGGCAATCAGCCCCAGCATTTT
CDR3: CASTGQGNQPQHF
size: many
D: -
V: TRBV7-9
J: TRBJ1-5

DNA: TGTGCCAGCCGCCGGGACAGAAACTACGAGCAGTACTTC
CDR3: CASRRDRNYEQYF
size: -
D: TRBD1
V: TRBV7-3
J: TRBJ2-7

DNA: TGTGCCAGCAGCCACCGGGACGTACCAGGCTACACCTTC
CDR3: CASSHRDVPGYTF
size: -
D: -
V: TRBV7-2
J: TRBJ1-2

DNA: TGTGCCAGCAGTTTAAACGGGTTCCAGTATGGCTACACCTTC
CDR3: CASSLNGFQYGYTF
size: -
D: -
V: TRBV12-3/TRBV12-4
J: TRBJ1-2

DNA: TGTGCCAGCAGCCAAGTCCAGGGGGCGCGTGAGCAGTACTTC
CDR3: CASSQVQGAREQYF
size: -
D: TRBD1
V: TRBV3-1
J: TRBJ2-7

DNA: TGTGCCAGCAACTTACTCGAGGCAAATGGCTACACCTTC
CDR3: CASNLLEANGYTF
size: -
D: -
V: TRBV7-9
J: TRBJ1-2

DNA: TGTGCCAGCAGAGCCTCACTCTATGGCTACACCTTC
CDR3: CASRASLYGYTF
size: many
D: -
V: TRBV2
J: TRBJ1-2

DNA: TGTGCCAGTGGTGAAATCAGGGTCCAGGGGGAAGCTTTCTTT
CDR3: CASGEIRVQGEAFF
size: few
D: -
V: TRBV2
J: TRBJ1-1

DNA: TGTGCCAGCAGCCAAGGAGGGCCACTGTACTTC
CDR3: CASSQGGPLYF
size: many
D: -
V: TRBV14
J: TRBJ2-7

DNA: TGTGCCAGCAGTGAAAAGTCTAGGGGGGGCCGCGAGCAGTACTTC
CDR3: CASSEKSRGGREQYF
size: few
D: -
V: TRBV2
J: TRBJ2-7

DNA: TGCAGTCGACAGGGGGCGTGGACTGAAGCTTTCTTT
CDR3: CSRQGAWTEAFF
size: -
D: TRBD1
V: TRBV29-1
J: TRBJ1-1

DNA: TGTGCCAAAGAGCGGACAGAGGAGACCCAGTACTTC
CDR3: CAKERTEETQYF
size: few
D: -
V: TRBV2
J: TRBJ2-5

DNA: TGTGCCACCAGCAGAGAACAGGGGGCTGTTGGTGGCTACACCTTC
CDR3: CATSREQGAVGGYTF
size: -
D: TRBD1
V: TRBV15
J: TRBJ1-2

DNA: TGTGCCTGGAGTGTAGAAAGGCGTCAAGAGACCCAGTACTTC
CDR3: CAWSVERRQETQYF
size: many
D: -
V: TRBV30
J: TRBJ2-5

DNA: TGTGCCAGTAGTACTCGACTAGCGGGTTCCTACGAGCAGTACTTC
CDR3: CASSTRLAGSYEQYF
size: many
D: TRBD2
V: TRBV19
J: TRBJ2-7

DNA: TGTGCCAGCAGTTTAGCGGGGGGTTTTTTGGGTGAGCAGTACTTC
CDR3: CASSLAGGFLGEQYF
size: -
D: -
V: TRBV12-3/TRBV12-4
J: TRBJ2-7

DNA: TGCGCCAGCAGCCAAGACGTCGGACCGGTGGGCGGCTACACCTTC
CDR3: CASSQDVGPVGGYTF
size: -
D: -
V: TRBV4-3
J: TRBJ1-2

DNA: TGCGCCACCAGGCGGGCCGGCTACGAGCAGTACTTC
CDR3: CATRRAGYEQYF
size: -
D: -
V: TRBV10-2
J: TRBJ2-7

DNA: TGTGCCAGCAGCTTAGTTGCCAATATGGTGAACACTGAAGCTTTCTTT
CDR3: CASSLVANMVNTEAFF
size: -
D: -
V: TRBV7-8
J: TRBJ1-1

DNA: TGTGCCAGCAGCCTATACCAGGGACTAAGCACCGGGGAGCTGTTTTTT
CDR3: CASSLYQGLSTGELFF
size: few
D: TRBD2
V: TRBV10-3
J: TRBJ2-2

DNA: TGTGCCTGGATCCTACGGAACACCGGGGAGCTGTTTTTT
CDR3: CAWILRNTGELFF
size: -
D: -
V: TRBV7-3
J: TRBJ2-2

DNA: TGTGCCAGCAGCTTAGACAGGGGACACTACGAGCAGTACTTC
CDR3: CASSLDRGHYEQYF
size: few
D: TRBD1
V: TRBV7-6
J: TRBJ2-7

DNA: TGCGCCAGCAGCCAAGCCCAGGGGGGGACAGGGAATCGTAACGAGCAGTACTTC
CDR3: CASSQAQGGTGNRNEQYF
size: many
D: TRBD1
V: TRBV4-3
J: TRBJ2-7

DNA: TGTGCCAGCAGCAAGGGTACGGGAGCAGGTCAGCCCCAGCATTTT
CDR3: CASSKGTGAGQPQHF
size: many
D: -
V: TRBV5-5
J: TRBJ1-5

DNA: TGCGCCAGCAGCCGCGCTTCGGATAACACCGGGGAGCTGTTTTTT
CDR3: CASSRASDNTGELFF
size: few
D: -
V: TRBV5-1
J: TRBJ2-2

DNA: TGTGCCAGCAGCTCCAGTGAATATCCGTATGGCTACACCTTC
CDR3: CASSSSEYPYGYTF
size: -
D: -
V: TRBV11-2
J: TRBJ1-2